This TCR beta chain was sequenced in a study of response to subunit inactivated influenza vaccine. This clonotype was seen at least ten times. The germline V gene encodes CDR1 SGHDT and CDR2 YYEEEE. The CDR3 spans 11 residues. Trimming stripped 3 bases from V and 3 bases from J, with 4 bases between. TCRdb re-called the RT-PCR reads with MiXCR, one entry per CDR3 protein. The data hold around 570,000 distinct CDR3 sequences, with around 11% observed a single time. These same data were also listed under a study on T cells expressing NK-cell markers. That work contributes: Beta-chain TCR cDNA was generated via 5'RACE template switching with UMIs. Repertoire data for TCR beta were derived from sorted T cells (CD3+CD56+NKG2C+, CD3+CD56+NKG2C- and CD3+CD56-NKG2C+). In several experiments, an anti-gamma-delta TCR antibody restricted sorting to alpha-beta TCR T cells.

The clonotype was recovered from a man aged 50-59 years who received an inactivated influenza vaccine. Sequencing used PBMCs from blood, obtained on the day of vaccination. This chain uses TRBV5-6 with TRBJ2-7; D gene ambiguous. In nucleotides, the CDR3 is TGTGCCAGCAGCTACTACTACGAGCAGTACTTC. This gives the protein CASSYYYEQYF. Based on the CDR3 plus reference TRBV5-6 and TRBJ2-7, the full variable domain is DAGVTQSPTHLIKTRGQQVTLRCSPKSGHDTVSWYQQALGQGPQFIFQYYEEEERQRGNFPDRFSGHQFPNYSSELNVNALLLGDSALYLCASSYYYEQYFGPGTRLTVT.